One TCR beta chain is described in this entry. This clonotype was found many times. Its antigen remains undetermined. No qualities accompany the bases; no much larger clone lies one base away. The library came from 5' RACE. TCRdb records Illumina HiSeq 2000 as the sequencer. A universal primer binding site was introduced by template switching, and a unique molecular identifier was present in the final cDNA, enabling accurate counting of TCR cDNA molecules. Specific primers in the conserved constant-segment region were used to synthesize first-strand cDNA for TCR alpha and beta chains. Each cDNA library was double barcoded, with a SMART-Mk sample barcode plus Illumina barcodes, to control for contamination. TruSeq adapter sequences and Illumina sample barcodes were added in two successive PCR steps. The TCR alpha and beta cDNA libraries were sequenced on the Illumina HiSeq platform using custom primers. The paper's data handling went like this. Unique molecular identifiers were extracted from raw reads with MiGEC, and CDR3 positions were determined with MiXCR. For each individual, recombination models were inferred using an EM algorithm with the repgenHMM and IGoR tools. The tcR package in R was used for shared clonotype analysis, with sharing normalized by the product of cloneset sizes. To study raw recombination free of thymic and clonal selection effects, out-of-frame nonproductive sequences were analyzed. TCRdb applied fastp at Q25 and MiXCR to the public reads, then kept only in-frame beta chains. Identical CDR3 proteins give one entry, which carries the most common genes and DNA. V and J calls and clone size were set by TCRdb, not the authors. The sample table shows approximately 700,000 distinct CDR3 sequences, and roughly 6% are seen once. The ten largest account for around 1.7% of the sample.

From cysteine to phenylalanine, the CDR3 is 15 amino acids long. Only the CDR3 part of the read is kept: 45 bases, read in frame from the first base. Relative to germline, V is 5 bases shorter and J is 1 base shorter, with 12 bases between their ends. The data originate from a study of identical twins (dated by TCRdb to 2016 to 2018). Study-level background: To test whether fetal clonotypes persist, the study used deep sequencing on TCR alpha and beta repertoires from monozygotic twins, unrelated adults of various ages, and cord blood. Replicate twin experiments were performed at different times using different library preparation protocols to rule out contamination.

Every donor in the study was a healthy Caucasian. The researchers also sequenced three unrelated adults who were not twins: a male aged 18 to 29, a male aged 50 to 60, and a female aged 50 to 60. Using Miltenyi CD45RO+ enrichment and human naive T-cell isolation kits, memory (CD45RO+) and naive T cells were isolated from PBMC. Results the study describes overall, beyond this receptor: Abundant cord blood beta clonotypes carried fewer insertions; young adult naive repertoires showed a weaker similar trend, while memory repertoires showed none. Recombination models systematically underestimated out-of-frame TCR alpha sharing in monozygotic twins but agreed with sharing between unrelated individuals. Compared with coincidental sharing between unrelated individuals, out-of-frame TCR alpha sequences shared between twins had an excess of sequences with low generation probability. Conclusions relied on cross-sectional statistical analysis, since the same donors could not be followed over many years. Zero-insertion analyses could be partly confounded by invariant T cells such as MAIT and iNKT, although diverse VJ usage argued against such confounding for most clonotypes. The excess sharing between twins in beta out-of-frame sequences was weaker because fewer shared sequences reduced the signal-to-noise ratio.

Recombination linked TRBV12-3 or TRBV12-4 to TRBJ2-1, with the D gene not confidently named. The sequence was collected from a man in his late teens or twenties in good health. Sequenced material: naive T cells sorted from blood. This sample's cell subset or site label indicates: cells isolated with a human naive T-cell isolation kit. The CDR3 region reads CASSPGPRSYNEQFF. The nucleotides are TGTGCCAGCAGTCCTGGCCCTAGGTCCTACAATGAGCAGTTCTTC.